The next 8 T cell receptor beta chains were all read from a single sample in a study of T cells in Graves' hyperthyroidism and ophthalmopathy. Researchers amplified the TCR beta CDR3 regions from RNA transcripts. With the HTBI primer set, the TCR CDR3 went through a first round of RT-PCR. TCRdb analysed the multiplex PCR reads with MiXCR anew, one entry per CDR3 protein. The sample lists about 360,000 distinct CDR3 sequences, less than 15% seen once, with 9.2% in the top ten. Sequencing was carried out using blood. All receptors come from a woman aged 18-30 years with Graves' hyperthyroidism.

This clonotype was seen repeatedly, ten times or more. The CDR3, as DNA: TGTGCCAGCAGCCACGAAAGGGGGCACCAGCCCCAGCATTTT. The encoded protein is CASSHERGHQPQHF. The chain employs TRBV6-1 and TRBJ1-5, with 7 positions matching TRBD1. The CDR3 has 14 amino acids. Germline values: CDR1 MNHNS, CDR2 SASEGT. V trimming: 6 bases; J trimming: 7 bases; junction bases outside the gene matches: 9.

At least ten counts were recorded for this clonotype. The rearrangement links TRBV4-3 to TRBJ1-1; TRBD1 matches 8 bases. Germline-derived CDR1 and CDR2 are LGHNA and YSLEER. The CDR3 totals 16 residues. The V and J ends lost 1 base and 4 bases, in that order; junction bases with no gene match: 8. CDR3 nucleotides: TGCGCCAGCAGCCAAGGCCCTCAGGGGGCGAGCACTGAAGCTTTCTTT. Its protein product is CASSQGPQGASTEAFF.

In its sample, this clonotype was seen many times. J is TRBJ1-2 and V is TRBV7-8; D call uncertain. The germline CDR1 and CDR2 sequences are SGHVS and FQNEAQ. The germline V and J ends were trimmed by 5 bases and 3 bases, with 13 bases remaining between them. The CDR3 has 14 residues. The CDR3 loop is CASSPPNRDYGYTF. CDR3 coding DNA: TGTGCCAGCAGCCCCCCAAACCGGGACTATGGCTACACCTTC.

This sequence joins TRBV5-1 and TRBJ1-2; 7 nucleotides align to TRBD1. This CDR3 spans 15 amino acids. Germline V gives CDR1 SGHRS, CDR2 YFSETQ. The trim removed 4 bases at V and 2 bases at J, leaving 8 bases unmatched. CDR3 DNA sequence: TGCGCCAGCAGCCCACCGGACAGGAAGAACTATGGCTACACCTTC. Residues: CASSPPDRKNYGYTF.

Of note for this clonotype: Since a much larger clone is just one base distant, this may be a read error. The chain has TRBV28 and TRBJ2-3; 8 nucleotides agree with TRBD1. The CDR3 totals 15 residues. CDR1 is MDHEN, CDR2 SYDVKM, per germline. The CDR3 bases are TGTGCCAGCAGTTCGACAGGGGAGGAAACAGATGCGCAGTATTTT. It codes for CASSSTGEETDAQYF.

Details on this clonotype: The conserved phenylalanine or tryptophan is not found at the CDR3 terminus, so this likely reflects a read error. V and J are TRBV29-1 and TRBJ1-2, with TRBD1 as a possible D gene (6 bases). The CDR3 has 14 amino acids. Germline values: CDR1 SQVTM, CDR2 ANQGSEA. The CDR3 region is CIVEGEGVIYGYTL. In DNA, the CDR3 is TGCATCGTTGAGGGAGAGGGGGTGATCTATGGCTACACCCTC.

This clonotype was observed at least ten times. CDR3 in amino acids: CASSLGHGVDYNEQFF. The CDR3 nucleotides are TGCGCCAGCAGCTTGGGCCATGGGGTAGACTACAATGAGCAGTTCTTC. The chain has TRBV5-1 and TRBJ2-1; D is uncertain. Trimming shortened V by 0 bases and J by 3 bases, and 13 bases separated the two germline ends. The germline CDR1 and CDR2 sequences are SGHRS and YFSETQ. CDR3 length: 16 amino acids.

This clonotype was detected many times. The rearrangement links TRBV7-2 to TRBJ2-5; tentative D call: TRBD1 (5 bases). Looked up from germline, CDR1 is SGHTA and CDR2 is FQGNSA. The V and J ends lost 2 bases and 1 base respectively, with 11 bases between them. This CDR3 contains 15 residues. CDR3 region: CASSLHRSSQETQYF. The CDR3 region has the DNA TGTGCCAGCAGCTTACACAGGTCTAGCCAAGAGACCCAGTACTTC.